This TCR beta chain was found in a study of beta chain features in type 1 diabetes. About the study: Age, gender and cell yields were similar between patients and healthy donors. Broader study findings: Healthy donors had naive, central memory and Treg TCRB repertoires that appeared less similar than those seen among patients. In type 1 diabetes patients, VDJ junctions had fewer insertions; deletions at these junctions were more frequent.

The V end lost 2 bases, the J end lost 0 bases, and 16 bases lay between the germline ends. Germline V gives CDR1 SGHTA, CDR2 FQGNSA. The CDR3 is 18 residues long. Expressed TCRB transcripts were sequenced, since all the RNA that had been isolated was reverse transcribed. This table comes from immunoSEQ multiplex PCR, and its TCRdb copy is limited to in-frame clones, with some not included. In the table there are 110,000 or so clones, approximately 37% of which are singletons. This clone was counted between two and nine times. As yet, its antigen is unknown. The chain recombines TRBV7-2 with TRBJ2-2; weak D call: TRBD1 (6 bases). Material for sequencing was stem cell memory CD4+ T cells from blood. This receptor was obtained from a woman aged 18-29 years in good health. In DNA, the CDR3 is TGTGCCAGCAGCTTACGAAGGGGGAGACTATCGAACACCGGGGAGCTGTTTTTT. Encoded protein: CASSLRRGRLSNTGELFF. Complete variable domain (other parts from reference TRBV7-2 and TRBJ2-2): GAGVSQSPSNKVTEKGKDVELRCDPISGHTALYWYRQSLGQGLEFLIYFQGNSAPDKSGLPSDRFSAERTGGSVSTLTIQRTQQEDSAVYLCASSLRRGRLSNTGELFFGEGSRLTVL.